The clone carrying this TCR beta chain was counted a few times. Its antigen is unknown. The sample belongs to a study of CD8 T cells in Susac syndrome. Sequencing of TCR beta was undertaken in CD8+ and CD4+ T cells derived from blood. Each multiple sclerosis control was a treatment-naive patient with relapsing-remitting disease that was either stable or active. With random hexamers, 0.5 to 1 ug RNA was reverse transcribed. By means of immunoSEQ multiplex PCR, TCR beta CDR3 spanning 54 Vbeta and 13 Jbeta underwent amplification. TCRdb redid the calling of the immunoSEQ multiplex PCR reads with MiXCR, one entry per CDR3 protein. In the table there are some 300,000 distinct CDR3 sequences, about 91% of which are singletons. Findings and caveats of the study: The study's TCR sequencing and HLA analysis covered a relatively small number of individuals, and the study acknowledged this.

The sample taken for sequencing was CD8+ T cells from PBMCs. This TCR was sampled from a human donor with multiple sclerosis.

The CDR3 DNA reads TGTGCCAGCAGAACCCGGGGAGACGAGCAGTACTTC. Its protein product is CASRTRGDEQYF. The chain is built from TRBV27 and TRBJ2-7, with a weak D call TRBD2 (5 bases). Per the germline V gene, CDR1 is MNHEY and CDR2 is SMNVEV (reference sequence). The germline V and J ends were trimmed by 6 bases and 5 bases, with 11 bases remaining between them. The CDR3 has 12 amino acids.